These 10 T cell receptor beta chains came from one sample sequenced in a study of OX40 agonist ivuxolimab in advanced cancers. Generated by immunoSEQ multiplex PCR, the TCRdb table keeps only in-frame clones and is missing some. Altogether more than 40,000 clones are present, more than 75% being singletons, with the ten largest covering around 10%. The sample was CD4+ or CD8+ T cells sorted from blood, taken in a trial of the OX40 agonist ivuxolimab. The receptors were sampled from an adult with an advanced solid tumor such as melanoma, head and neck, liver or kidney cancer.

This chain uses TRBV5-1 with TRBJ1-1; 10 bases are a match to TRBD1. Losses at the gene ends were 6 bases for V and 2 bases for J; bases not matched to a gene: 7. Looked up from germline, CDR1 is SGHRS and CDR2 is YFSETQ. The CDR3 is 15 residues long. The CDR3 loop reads CASTPGQGGNTEAFF. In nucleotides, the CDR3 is TGCGCCAGCACCCCCGGACAGGGGGGAAACACTGAAGCTTTCTTT.

The CDR3 loop is CASSEWRQGNNSPLHF. CDR3 nucleotide sequence: TGTGCCAGCAGTGAATGGAGACAGGGGAATAATTCACCCCTCCACTTT. This chain uses TRBV25-1 with TRBJ1-6, with TRBD1 identical over 8 bases. The V gene end was trimmed by 1 base and the J gene end by 5 bases; junction bases not matched to a gene: 4. The CDR3 has 16 residues. From germline, CDR1 is MGHDK and CDR2 SYGVNS.

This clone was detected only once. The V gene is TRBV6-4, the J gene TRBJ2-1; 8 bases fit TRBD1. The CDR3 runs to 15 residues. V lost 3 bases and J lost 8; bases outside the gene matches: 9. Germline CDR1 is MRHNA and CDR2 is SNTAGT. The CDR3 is CASSEAGQGAYEQFF. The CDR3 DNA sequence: TGTGCCAGCAGTGAAGCCGGGCAGGGGGCCTATGAGCAGTTCTTC.

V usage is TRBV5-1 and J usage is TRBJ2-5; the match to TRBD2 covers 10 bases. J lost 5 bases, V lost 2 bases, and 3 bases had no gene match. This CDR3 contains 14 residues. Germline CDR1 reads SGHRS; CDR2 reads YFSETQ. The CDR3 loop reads CASSLLAGKETQYF. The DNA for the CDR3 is TGCGCCAGCAGCTTACTAGCGGGAAAGGAGACCCAGTACTTC.

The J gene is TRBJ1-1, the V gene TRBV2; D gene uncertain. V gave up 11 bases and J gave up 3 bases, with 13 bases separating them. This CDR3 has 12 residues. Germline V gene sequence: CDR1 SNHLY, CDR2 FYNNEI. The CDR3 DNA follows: TGTGCCCCACGGCGGGGATACACTGAAGCTTTCTTT. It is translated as CAPRRGYTEAFF.

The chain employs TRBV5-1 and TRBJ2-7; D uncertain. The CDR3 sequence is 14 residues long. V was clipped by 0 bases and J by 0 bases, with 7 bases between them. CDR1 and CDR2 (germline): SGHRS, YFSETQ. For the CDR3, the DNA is TGCGCCAGCAGCTTGGTATCGGACTCCTACGAGCAGTACTTC. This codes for CASSLVSDSYEQYF.

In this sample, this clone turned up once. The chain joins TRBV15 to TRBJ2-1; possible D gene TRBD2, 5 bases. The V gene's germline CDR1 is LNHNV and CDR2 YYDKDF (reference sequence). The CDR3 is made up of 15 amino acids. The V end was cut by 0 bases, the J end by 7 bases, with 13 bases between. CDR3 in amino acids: CATSRDRTGINEQFF. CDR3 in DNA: TGTGCCACCAGCAGAGATAGGACGGGGATAAATGAGCAGTTCTTC.

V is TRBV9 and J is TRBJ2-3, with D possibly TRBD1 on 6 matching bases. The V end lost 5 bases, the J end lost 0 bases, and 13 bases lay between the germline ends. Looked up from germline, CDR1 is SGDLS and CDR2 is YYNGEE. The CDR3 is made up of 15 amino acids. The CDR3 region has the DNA TGTGCCAGCAGGGCCGGGACAACTAGCACAGATACGCAGTATTTT. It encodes CASRAGTTSTDTQYF.

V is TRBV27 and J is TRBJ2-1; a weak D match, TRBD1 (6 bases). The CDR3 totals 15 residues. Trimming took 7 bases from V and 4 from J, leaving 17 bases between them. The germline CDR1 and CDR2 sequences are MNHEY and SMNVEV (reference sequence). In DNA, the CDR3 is TGTGCCAGCACCCCTGAGGGGGACCTTTACAATGAGCAGTTCTTC. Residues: CASTPEGDLYNEQFF.

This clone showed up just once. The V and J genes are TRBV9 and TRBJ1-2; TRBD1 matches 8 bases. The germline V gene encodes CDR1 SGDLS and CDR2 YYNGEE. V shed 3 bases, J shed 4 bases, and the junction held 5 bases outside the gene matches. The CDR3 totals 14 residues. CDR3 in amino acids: CASSGSGGGYGYTF. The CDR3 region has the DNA TGTGCCAGCAGCGGTTCAGGGGGCGGCTATGGCTACACCTTC.